This T cell receptor (beta chain) came from a study of blood T cell repertoires in COVID-19. As for the study in general: Samples taken during acute and convalescent COVID-19 were collected in the United States, Italy and Spain. PBMCs, B-cell-depleted T cells, or T cells were the source of the cDNA or gDNA that made up the material.

The germline CDR1 and CDR2 sequences are MDHEN and SYDVKM. The trim removed 3 bases at V and 5 bases at J, leaving 4 bases unmatched. The CDR3 is 15 residues long. Original data processing: Estimated nucleated cell counts came from reference gene primer amplification. TCRdb keeps only in-frame clones here, not all; method: immunoSEQ multiplex PCR. The DNA was the basis for D and trimming; V, J and clone size are from that table. The sample shows approximately 250,000 clones, around nine tenths of them seen only once. This sequence originates from a man aged 35-49 years with active or convalescent COVID-19. The material sequenced was peripheral blood. The chain is built from TRBV28 and TRBJ1-5, with TRBD1 matching over 10 bases. DNA for the CDR3: TGTGCCAGCAGTTTTGATGGACAGGGGGATCAGCCCCAGCATTTT. Translation gives CASSFDGQGDQPQHF.